Listed here are 3 T cell receptor beta chains from one sample, sequenced in a study of CD8 T cells in Susac syndrome. RNA amounts of roughly 0.45 to 1 ug underwent reverse transcription with random hexamers. TCRdb used MiXCR to reprocess the immunoSEQ multiplex PCR reads, holding one entry per CDR3 protein. Among under 200,000 distinct CDR3 sequences listed, approximately 95% were seen once. Sequences were obtained from CD4+ T cells from PBMCs. All receptors come from a human donor with Susac syndrome.

V and J are TRBV7-3 and TRBJ1-2; 7 positions agree with TRBD1. Trimming took 5 bases from V and 1 from J; bases not matched to a gene: 7. CDR3 length equals 15 residues. Per the germline V gene, CDR1 is SGHTA and CDR2 is FQGTGA. The CDR3 region has the DNA TGTGCCAGCAGCCCATCGGGACAGATTAACTATGGCTACACCTTC. Translating gives CASSPSGQINYGYTF.

The rearrangement joins TRBV29-1 to TRBJ2-5; D may be TRBD2 (5 bases). Germline V gene data show CDR1 as SQVTM and CDR2 as ANQGSEA. Trimming left V 4 bases short and J 7 bases short, with 16 bases between. The CDR3 runs 13 residues. In DNA, the CDR3 is TGCAGCGTTGTTGGGCTGGGAGTTGGGACCCAGTACTTC. Translation: CSVVGLGVGTQYF.

J is TRBJ2-1 and V is TRBV7-3, with 12 bases fitting TRBD2. V was pared by 5 bases and J by 5 bases, with 4 bases of the junction left unmatched. Germline V gene data show CDR1 as SGHTA and CDR2 as FQGTGA. This CDR3 comprises 15 residues. Here the CDR3 reads CASSPSGRVHNEQFF. The CDR3 bases are TGTGCCAGCAGCCCTAGCGGGAGGGTTCACAATGAGCAGTTCTTC.